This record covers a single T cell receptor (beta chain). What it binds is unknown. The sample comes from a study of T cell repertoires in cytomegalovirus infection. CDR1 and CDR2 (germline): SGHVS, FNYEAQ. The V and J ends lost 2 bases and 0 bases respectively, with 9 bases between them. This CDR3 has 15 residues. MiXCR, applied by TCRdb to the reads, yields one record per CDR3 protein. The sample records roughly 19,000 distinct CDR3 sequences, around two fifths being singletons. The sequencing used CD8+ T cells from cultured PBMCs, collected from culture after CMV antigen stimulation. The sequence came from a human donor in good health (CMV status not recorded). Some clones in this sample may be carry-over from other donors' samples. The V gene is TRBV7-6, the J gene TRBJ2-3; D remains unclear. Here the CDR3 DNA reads TGTGCCAGCAGCTTACGGCTCAGGAGCACAGATACGCAGTATTTT. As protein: CASSLRLRSTDTQYF.